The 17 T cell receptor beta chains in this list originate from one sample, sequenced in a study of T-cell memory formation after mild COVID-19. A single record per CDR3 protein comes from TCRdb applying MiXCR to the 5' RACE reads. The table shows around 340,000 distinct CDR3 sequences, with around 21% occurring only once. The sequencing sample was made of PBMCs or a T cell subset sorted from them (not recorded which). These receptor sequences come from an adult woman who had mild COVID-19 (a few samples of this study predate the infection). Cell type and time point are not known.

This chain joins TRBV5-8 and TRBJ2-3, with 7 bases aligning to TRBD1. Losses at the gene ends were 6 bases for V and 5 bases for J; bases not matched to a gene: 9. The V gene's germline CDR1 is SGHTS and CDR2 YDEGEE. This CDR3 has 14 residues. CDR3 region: CASNKQGIQDTQYF. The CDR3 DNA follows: TGTGCCAGCAACAAACAGGGGATACAAGATACGCAGTATTTT.

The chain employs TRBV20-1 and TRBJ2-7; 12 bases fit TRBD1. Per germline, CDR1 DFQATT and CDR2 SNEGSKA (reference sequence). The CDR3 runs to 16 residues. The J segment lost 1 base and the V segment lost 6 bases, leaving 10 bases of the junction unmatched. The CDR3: CSAPGTGGSFSYEQYF. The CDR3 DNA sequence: TGCAGTGCCCCCGGGACAGGGGGCTCATTTTCCTACGAGCAGTACTTC.

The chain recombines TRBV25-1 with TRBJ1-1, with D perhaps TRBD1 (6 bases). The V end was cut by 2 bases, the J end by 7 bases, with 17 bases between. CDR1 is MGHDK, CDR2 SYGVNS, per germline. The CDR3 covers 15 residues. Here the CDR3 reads CASSEPLGGRVEAFF. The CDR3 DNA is TGTGCCAGCAGTGAACCCCTTGGGGGGCGGGTTGAAGCTTTCTTT.

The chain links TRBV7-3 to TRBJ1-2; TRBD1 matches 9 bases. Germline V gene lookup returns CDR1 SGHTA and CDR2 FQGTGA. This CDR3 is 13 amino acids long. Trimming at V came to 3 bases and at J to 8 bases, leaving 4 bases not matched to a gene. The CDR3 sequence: CASSFRQGDGYTF. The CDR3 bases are TGTGCCAGCAGCTTCCGACAGGGGGACGGCTACACCTTC.

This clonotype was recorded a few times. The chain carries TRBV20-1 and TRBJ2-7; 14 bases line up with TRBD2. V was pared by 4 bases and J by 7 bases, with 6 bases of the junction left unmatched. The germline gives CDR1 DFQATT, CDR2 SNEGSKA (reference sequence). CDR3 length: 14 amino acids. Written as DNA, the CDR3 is TGCAGTGCTATCCGGACTAGCGGGAGGAAGGAGCAGTACTTC. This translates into CSAIRTSGRKEQYF.

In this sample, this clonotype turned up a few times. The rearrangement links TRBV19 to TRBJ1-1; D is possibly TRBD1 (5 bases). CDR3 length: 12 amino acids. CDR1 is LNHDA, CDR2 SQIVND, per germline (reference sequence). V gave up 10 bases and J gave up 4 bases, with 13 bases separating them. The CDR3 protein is CATAGDPTEAFF. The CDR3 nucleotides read TGTGCCACCGCGGGGGATCCCACTGAAGCTTTCTTT.

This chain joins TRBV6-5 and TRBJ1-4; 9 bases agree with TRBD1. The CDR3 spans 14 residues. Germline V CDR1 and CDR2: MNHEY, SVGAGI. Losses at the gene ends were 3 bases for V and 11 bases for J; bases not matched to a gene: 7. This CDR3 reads CASSYGTGRNKLFF. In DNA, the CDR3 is TGTGCCAGCAGTTATGGGACAGGGAGGAATAAACTGTTTTTT.

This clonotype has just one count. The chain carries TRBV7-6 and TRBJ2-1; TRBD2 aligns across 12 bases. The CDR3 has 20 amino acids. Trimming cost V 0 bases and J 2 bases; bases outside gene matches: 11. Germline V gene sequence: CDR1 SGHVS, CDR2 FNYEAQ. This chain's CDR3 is CASSLALRTSGARTYNEQFF. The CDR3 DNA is TGTGCCAGCAGCTTAGCGCTTAGGACTAGCGGGGCGCGGACCTACAATGAGCAGTTCTTC. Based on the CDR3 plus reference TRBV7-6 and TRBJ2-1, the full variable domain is GAGVSQSPRYKVTKRGQDVALRCDPISGHVSLYWYRQALGQGPEFLTYFNYEAQQDKSGLPNDRFSAERPEGSISTLTIQRTEQRDSAMYRCASSLALRTSGARTYNEQFFGPGTRLTVL.

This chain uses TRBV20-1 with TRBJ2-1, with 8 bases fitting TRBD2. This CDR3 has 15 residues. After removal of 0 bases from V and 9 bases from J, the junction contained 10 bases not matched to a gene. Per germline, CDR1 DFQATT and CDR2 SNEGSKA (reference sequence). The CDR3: CSARDFGTSIAEQFF. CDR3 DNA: TGCAGTGCTAGAGATTTTGGGACTAGTATTGCTGAGCAGTTCTTC.

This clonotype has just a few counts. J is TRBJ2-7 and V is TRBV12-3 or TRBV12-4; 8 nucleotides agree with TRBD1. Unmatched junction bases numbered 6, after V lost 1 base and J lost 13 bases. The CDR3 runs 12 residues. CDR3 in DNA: TGTGCCAGCAGTTTAGGGCCGGGACAGGTCTACTTC. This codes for CASSLGPGQVYF.

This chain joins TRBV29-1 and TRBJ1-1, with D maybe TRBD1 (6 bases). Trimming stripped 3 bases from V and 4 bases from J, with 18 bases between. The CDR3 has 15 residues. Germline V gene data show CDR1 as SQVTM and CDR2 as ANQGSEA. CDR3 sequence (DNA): TGCAGCGTTGATTTTGGCCTCACAGGGCCCACTGAAGCTTTCTTT. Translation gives CSVDFGLTGPTEAFF.

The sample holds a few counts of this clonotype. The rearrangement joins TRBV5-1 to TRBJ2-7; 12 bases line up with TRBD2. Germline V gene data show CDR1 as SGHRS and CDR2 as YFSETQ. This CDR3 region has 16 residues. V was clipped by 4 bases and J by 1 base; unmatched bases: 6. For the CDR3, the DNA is TGCGCCAGCAGCAAGAGACTAGCGGGAGTGTCCTACGAGCAGTACTTC. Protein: CASSKRLAGVSYEQYF.

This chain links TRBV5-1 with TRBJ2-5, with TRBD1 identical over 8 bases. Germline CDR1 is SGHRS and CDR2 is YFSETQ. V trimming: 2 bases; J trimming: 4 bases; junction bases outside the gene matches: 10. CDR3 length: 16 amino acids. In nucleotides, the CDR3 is TGCGCCAGCAGCTTCTGGACAGGGATATTACGAGAGACCCAGTACTTC. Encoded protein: CASSFWTGILRETQYF.

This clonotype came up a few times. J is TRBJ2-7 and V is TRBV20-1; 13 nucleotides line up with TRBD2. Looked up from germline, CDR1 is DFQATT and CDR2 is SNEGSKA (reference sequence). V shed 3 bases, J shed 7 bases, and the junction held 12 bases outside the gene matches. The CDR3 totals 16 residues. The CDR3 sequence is CSARGSGTSGVSEQYF. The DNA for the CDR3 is TGCAGTGCTAGGGGTTCTGGGACTAGCGGGGTTAGTGAGCAGTACTTC.

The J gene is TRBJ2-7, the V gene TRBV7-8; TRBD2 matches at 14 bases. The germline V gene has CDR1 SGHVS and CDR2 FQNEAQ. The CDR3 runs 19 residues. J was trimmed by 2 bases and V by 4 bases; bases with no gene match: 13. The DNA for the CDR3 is TGTGCCAGCAGCTACCAAGCCTCCGGGACTAGCGGGAGAACCTACGAGCAGTACTTC. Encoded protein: CASSYQASGTSGRTYEQYF.

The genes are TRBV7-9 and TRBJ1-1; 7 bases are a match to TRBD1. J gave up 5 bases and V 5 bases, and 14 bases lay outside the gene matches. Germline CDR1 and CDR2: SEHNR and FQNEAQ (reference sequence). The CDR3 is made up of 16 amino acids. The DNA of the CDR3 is TGTGCCAGCAGCCCACCTAAGATCGACAGGGTTACTGAAGCTTTCTTT. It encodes CASSPPKIDRVTEAFF.

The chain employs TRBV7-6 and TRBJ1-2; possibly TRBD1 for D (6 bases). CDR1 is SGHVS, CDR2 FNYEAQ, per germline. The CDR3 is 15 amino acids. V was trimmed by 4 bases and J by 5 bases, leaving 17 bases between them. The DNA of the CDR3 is TGTGCCAGCAGCTCCGGACCCAGGGGCCTATATGGCTACACCTTC. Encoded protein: CASSSGPRGLYGYTF.